This TCR beta chain was documented in a study of post-analysis software for immune sequencing data. Background on the study: Multiple sclerosis in the patients followed relapsing-remitting, secondary progressive and progressive-relapsing courses. Whole-study results and caveats: Elevated frequency relative to controls characterized several TRBV segments in patients, TRBV5-6, TRBV5-1 and TRBV20-1 among them.

This CDR3 is built from 16 residues. Germline V gene sequence: CDR1 PRHDT, CDR2 FYEKMQ (reference sequence). cDNA libraries of TCR beta carried unique molecular identifiers. TCRdb reprocessed the PCR reads with MiXCR, giving one entry per CDR3 protein. The top ten hold 4.9% of the sample, which has 700,000 to 900,000 distinct CDR3 sequences, about 45% seen once. With regard to this clonotype: The target antigen is unknown. At one boundary the junction diverges from the germline segment, which might be a read error.

This TCR was sampled from a girl between 10 and 17 years old with multiple sclerosis. The sequenced material came from blood. This chain joins TRBV13 and TRBJ2-1; 8 nucleotides agree with TRBD2. CDR3 sequence (DNA): TGTGTCAGCAGCTTAGAGGGACTAGAGCTATACAATGAGCAGTTCTTC. This gives the protein CVSSLEGLELYNEQFF.